A single sample gave rise to the 28 T cell receptor beta chains below, sequenced in a study of T-cell memory formation after mild COVID-19. TCRdb itself ran the 5' RACE reads through MiXCR, one entry per CDR3 protein. This table has about 350,000 distinct CDR3 sequences, around 28% appearing once. Sequenced sample: PBMCs or a T cell subset sorted from them (not recorded which). These receptor sequences come from an adult woman who had mild COVID-19 (a few samples of this study predate the infection). Cell type and time point are not known.

The rearrangement joins TRBV19 to TRBJ2-1; possibly TRBD1 or TRBD2 for D (5 bases each). This CDR3 spans 12 amino acids. Germline V gene sequence: CDR1 LNHDA, CDR2 SQIVND (reference sequence). V lost 5 bases and J 11 bases, leaving 13 bases between the germline ends. The CDR3 spells CASSPTGTQQFF. The CDR3 bases are TGTGCCAGTAGTCCTACCGGGACCCAGCAGTTCTTC.

The sample holds a few counts of this clonotype. This chain uses TRBV5-1 with TRBJ1-1; 9 bases line up with TRBD1. Germline CDR1 reads SGHRS; CDR2 reads YFSETQ. With V trimmed by 2 bases and J by 9 bases, 8 bases remained unmatched. The CDR3 loop spans 14 amino acids. Written as DNA, the CDR3 is TGCGCCAGCAGCTTTTCCCGGGACAGGGTACAAGCTTTCTTT. Its translation is CASSFSRDRVQAFF.

This clonotype was observed a handful of times. This chain links TRBV29-1 with TRBJ2-3; 8 nucleotides agree with TRBD2. The CDR3 consists of 12 residues. Germline CDR1 SQVTM, CDR2 ANQGSEA. Trimming took 6 bases from V and 6 from J; bases not matched to a gene: 5. CDR3 DNA sequence: TGCAGCGTAGGTGGCGGGAGGGATACGCAGTATTTT. Protein: CSVGGGRDTQYF.

This clonotype was recorded a few times. This chain joins TRBV7-2 and TRBJ2-5; D ambiguous. Per the germline V gene, CDR1 is SGHTA and CDR2 is FQGNSA. This CDR3 contains 14 residues. Trimming took 5 bases from V and 0 from J, leaving 10 bases between them. DNA for the CDR3: TGTGCCAGCAGCCAGGACGCTTACCAAGAGACCCAGTACTTC. Translation gives CASSQDAYQETQYF.

In this sample, this clonotype turned up a few times. The V call is TRBV15, the J call TRBJ2-5; 9 nucleotides line up with TRBD1. Trimming cost V 1 base and J 2 bases; bases outside gene matches: 5. CDR3 length: 16 amino acids. CDR1 LNHNV and CDR2 YYDKDF come from the germline V gene (reference sequence). In nucleotides, the CDR3 is TGTGCCACCAGCAGAGCGGGACAGGGCGGTCAAGAGACCCAGTACTTC. It yields the protein CATSRAGQGGQETQYF.

This clonotype has just a few counts. The chain recombines TRBV4-1 with TRBJ1-6, with no clear D. Trimming stripped 4 bases from V and 9 bases from J, with 22 bases between. The CDR3 loop spans 17 amino acids. Looked up from germline, CDR1 is MGHRA and CDR2 is YSYEKL. Here the CDR3 reads CASSPSFAQAGFSPLHF. In DNA form, the CDR3 reads TGCGCCAGCAGCCCCAGTTTTGCGCAGGCTGGATTTTCACCCCTCCACTTT.

This chain uses TRBV9 with TRBJ2-5; possibly TRBD1 or TRBD2 for D (5 bases each). The length of the CDR3 is 12 residues. Per the germline V gene, CDR1 is SGDLS and CDR2 is YYNGEE. V gave up 3 bases and J gave up 9 bases, with 12 bases separating them. The CDR3 DNA sequence: TGTGCCAGCAGCGCCCATACGGGACCCCAGTACTTC. This sequence encodes CASSAHTGPQYF.

In its sample, this clonotype was seen a few times. The V and J genes are TRBV20-1 and TRBJ1-2; maybe TRBD1 (6 bases). Trimming took off 5 bases at V and 8 bases at J, with 21 bases between the two ends. Germline V gene sequence: CDR1 DFQATT, CDR2 SNEGSKA (reference sequence). The CDR3 contains 14 residues. The CDR3 nucleotides read TGCAGTGCTGGGGTCGGGGACAAGGGATCGGGCTACACCTTC. The encoded protein is CSAGVGDKGSGYTF.

The table lists this clonotype with a few counts. This rearrangement joins TRBV5-1 to TRBJ2-7; TRBD1 is a possible D gene (6 bases). The CDR3 length is 14 residues. Trimming shortened V by 0 bases and J by 7 bases, and 14 bases separated the two germline ends. CDR1 and CDR2 from the germline V gene are SGHRS and YFSETQ. CDR3 amino acids: CASSLAVGASEQYF. Here the CDR3 DNA reads TGCGCCAGCAGCTTGGCCGTGGGGGCGAGTGAGCAGTACTTC.

This clonotype was counted between two and nine times. The rearrangement links TRBV7-2 to TRBJ2-2; possibly TRBD1 for D (5 bases). The V gene lost 6 bases and the J gene lost 4 bases, with 18 bases spanning the gap. Germline CDR1 is SGHTA and CDR2 is FQGNSA. The CDR3 totals 16 residues. The CDR3 coding sequence is TGTGCCAGCAGTCCTGGTCTCAGACAGACCACCGGGGAGCTGTTTTTT. This encodes CASSPGLRQTTGELFF.

The genes are TRBV10-3 and TRBJ2-7; 9 positions match TRBD2. The junction had 9 bases not matched to a gene; V was cut back by 3 bases and J by 3 bases. CDR3 size: 16 residues. The germline V gene has CDR1 ENHRY and CDR2 SYGVKD. For the CDR3, the DNA is TGTGCCATCAGTGAAGGCGTGGTAGCGGGGGACTACGAGCAGTACTTC. Protein sequence: CAISEGVVAGDYEQYF.

The chain has TRBV12-3 or TRBV12-4 and TRBJ1-3; the D gene is possibly TRBD1 (5 bases). This CDR3 is built from 15 residues. The V end lost 6 bases, the J end lost 1 base, and 13 bases lay between the germline ends. The CDR3 sequence is CASSVPGGSGNTIYF. The CDR3 DNA reads TGTGCCAGCAGCGTCCCCGGGGGATCTGGAAACACCATATATTTT.

The chain is built from TRBV30 and TRBJ2-7; D is possibly TRBD2 (5 bases). This CDR3 comprises 13 residues. Trimming left V 4 bases short and J 3 bases short, with 13 bases between. Germline V gene data show CDR1 as GTSNPN and CDR2 as SVGIG (reference sequence). The CDR3 is CAWNRGAVYEQYF. CDR3 DNA sequence: TGTGCCTGGAACCGGGGTGCGGTCTACGAGCAGTACTTC.

The chain couples TRBV6-6 to TRBJ1-5; TRBD1 agrees at 7 bases. Germline V lookup: CDR1 MNHNY, CDR2 SVGAGI (reference sequence). The CDR3 runs 15 residues. The V and J ends lost 0 bases and 5 bases, in that order; junction bases with no gene match: 4. CDR3 in amino acids: CASSYSRTGDQPQHF. Written as DNA, the CDR3 is TGTGCCAGCAGTTACTCGAGGACAGGCGATCAGCCCCAGCATTTT.

This chain uses TRBV10-2 with TRBJ2-7, with no clear D. Germline CDR1 and CDR2: WSHSY and SAAADI. The V end lost 5 bases, the J end lost 2 bases, and 7 bases lay between the germline ends. The CDR3 is 12 residues long. For the CDR3, the DNA is TGCGCCAGCAGTATACATCCCTACGAGCAGTACTTC. Its translation is CASSIHPYEQYF.

V and J are TRBV11-1 and TRBJ2-7; 11 bases are shared with TRBD2. Trimming removed 5 bases from V and 3 bases from J; junction bases left unmatched: 9. Looked up from germline, CDR1 is SGHAT and CDR2 is FQDESV (reference sequence). The CDR3 runs 16 residues. CDR3 nucleotide sequence: TGTGCCAGCAGCCCCCACCCCACTAGCGGGAGCTACGAGCAGTACTTC. Its translation: CASSPHPTSGSYEQYF.

This chain uses TRBV24-1 with TRBJ1-5, with D unresolved. CDR1 and CDR2 (germline): KGHDR, SFDVKD. V lost 4 bases, J lost 4 bases, and 4 bases lay in between. The CDR3 totals 12 residues. The CDR3 reads CATSERNQPQHF. Here the CDR3 DNA reads TGTGCCACCAGTGAGAGGAATCAGCCCCAGCATTTT.

The chain has TRBV6-2 or TRBV6-3 and TRBJ2-3; weak D call: TRBD1 (6 bases). Germline V CDR1 and CDR2: MNHEY, SVGEGT. This CDR3 spans 16 amino acids. V was pared by 2 bases and J by 5 bases, with 17 bases between. The CDR3 sequence: CASSYNPGQGIDTQYF. For the CDR3, the DNA is TGTGCCAGCAGTTACAACCCGGGTCAGGGGATAGATACGCAGTATTTT.

The chain links TRBV7-6 to TRBJ2-5, with D hard to call. There are 15 residues in the CDR3. Germline V gene sequence: CDR1 SGHVS, CDR2 FNYEAQ. The V gene lost 4 bases and the J gene lost 5 bases, with 17 bases spanning the gap. In nucleotides, the CDR3 is TGTGCCAGCAGCTCACCGGGTCCGCAAGTGGAGACCCAGTACTTC. As protein: CASSSPGPQVETQYF.

This chain connects TRBV5-1 to TRBJ1-3; 10 positions agree with TRBD1. Germline V gives CDR1 SGHRS, CDR2 YFSETQ. The V segment lost 0 bases and the J segment 6 bases; nucleotides outside the gene matches: 6. This CDR3 is 16 amino acids long. In nucleotides, the CDR3 is TGCGCCAGCAGCTTGGGGACAGGGGGAACTGTAAACACCATATATTTT. This sequence encodes CASSLGTGGTVNTIYF.

This clonotype has just a few counts. V is TRBV30 and J is TRBJ1-1, with D tentatively TRBD1 (5 bases). Germline loops: CDR1 GTSNPN, CDR2 SVGIG (reference sequence). This CDR3 has 14 residues. Trimming left V 2 bases short and J 0 bases short, with 10 bases between. For the CDR3, the DNA is TGTGCCTGGAGTAAAGGGGTTATGAACACTGAAGCTTTCTTT. This codes for CAWSKGVMNTEAFF.

This clonotype was recorded a few times. The chain combines TRBV27 with TRBJ2-7, with D possibly matching TRBD1 (7 bases). The ends were cut back, 3 bases at V and 0 bases at J, with 21 bases in the middle. The CDR3 spans 18 residues. Germline V lookup: CDR1 MNHEY, CDR2 SMNVEV (reference sequence). CDR3 protein: CASSFSVSGQGGSYEQYF. For the CDR3, the DNA is TGTGCCAGCAGTTTTTCGGTCTCCGGGCAGGGGGGCTCCTACGAGCAGTACTTC.

This clonotype was detected a few times. J is TRBJ1-6 and V is TRBV20-1; 9 bases map to TRBD1. The germline CDR1 and CDR2 sequences are DFQATT and SNEGSKA (reference sequence). This CDR3 has 14 residues. The V gene end was trimmed by 6 bases and the J gene end by 8 bases; junction bases not matched to a gene: 8. CDR3 region: CSAGTGPGDSPLHF. The CDR3 DNA follows: TGCAGTGCCGGGACAGGGCCAGGGGATTCACCCCTCCACTTT.

This clonotype was observed a handful of times. The chain joins TRBV7-9 to TRBJ2-3, with D unresolved. Looked up from germline, CDR1 is SEHNR and CDR2 is FQNEAQ (reference sequence). CDR3 length: 12 residues. This CDR3 reads CGQAASVDTQYF. DNA of the CDR3: TGTGGGCAAGCAGCTTCGGTGGATACGCAGTATTTT.

This clonotype has just a few counts. The chain has TRBV27 and TRBJ1-2; TRBD1 might be the D (5 bases). This CDR3 contains 13 residues. V dropped 3 bases and J dropped 7 bases, with 12 bases sitting between them. CDR1 and CDR2 from the germline V gene are MNHEY and SMNVEV (reference sequence). The CDR3 DNA is TGTGCCAGCAGTTTCGAAGGGGCCGGTGGCTACACCTTC. Protein sequence: CASSFEGAGGYTF.

This chain links TRBV24-1 with TRBJ2-7, with TRBD2 as a possible D gene (6 bases). Trimming removed 4 bases from V and 3 bases from J, with 12 bases in between. Germline-derived CDR1 and CDR2 are KGHDR and SFDVKD. The CDR3 is made up of 14 amino acids. The CDR3 DNA sequence: TGTGCCACCAGTGACAAGGGACTGAGCTACGAGCAGTACTTC. The encoded protein is CATSDKGLSYEQYF.

This chain links TRBV4-2 with TRBJ2-6, with TRBD1 identical over 7 bases. The CDR3 contains 16 residues. V lost 1 base to trimming and J lost 0 bases; unmatched junction nucleotides: 0. The germline V gene has CDR1 LGHNA and CDR2 YNFKEQ. The chain's CDR3 is CASSQAGGSGANVLTF. The CDR3 DNA sequence: TGTGCCAGCAGCCAAGCAGGGGGCTCTGGGGCCAACGTCCTGACTTTC.

The table lists this clonotype with a few counts. The chain uses TRBV7-2 and TRBJ2-5, with D possibly matching TRBD1 (5 bases). V lost 1 base to trimming and J lost 4 bases, with 16 bases between them. CDR3 size: 16 residues. Germline values: CDR1 SGHTA, CDR2 FQGNSA. The CDR3 reads CASSLVGRVFLETQYF. DNA of the CDR3: TGTGCCAGCAGCTTAGTCGGCAGGGTTTTTTTAGAGACCCAGTACTTC.